Given below is one T cell receptor beta chain in context. Its antigen is unknown. This sample was taken from a study of blood T cells in healthy people across ages. Regarding the study as a whole: Estimates based on one million T cells were treated as lower bounds.

Combining a sample-barcoded 5' primer with a J-beta primer mix, a second PCR ran for roughly 7 to 11 cycles. TCRdb reprocessed the 5' RACE reads via MiXCR and lists one record per CDR3 protein. The sample shows 550,000 to 700,000 distinct CDR3 sequences, roughly 29% of them seen only once. The V gene's germline CDR1 is SEHNR and CDR2 FQNEAQ (reference sequence). The CDR3 consists of 15 residues. The V and J ends lost 1 base and 7 bases respectively, with 14 bases between them. The sequenced sample consisted of blood. The chain uses TRBV7-9 and TRBJ1-5, with D possibly being TRBD1 (5 bases). This TCR was recovered from a woman in her 70s in good health. CDR3 residues: CASSLGGQGWQPQHF. DNA for the CDR3: TGTGCCAGCAGCTTAGGGGGCCAGGGCTGGCAGCCCCAGCATTTT. The variable domain in full, completed from reference TRBV7-9 and TRBJ1-5, reads DTGVSQNPRHKITKRGQNVTFRCDPISEHNRLYWYRQTLGQGPEFLTYFQNEAQLEKSRLLSDRFSAERPKGSFSTLEIQRTEQGDSAMYLCASSLGGQGWQPQHFGDGTRLSIL.